The clone carrying this TCR beta chain was counted a few times. These data originate in a study of Ad26.COV2.S vaccination and SARS-CoV-2 variants. Study details: Participant was drawn from the COV1001 Ad26.COV2.S trial arm. Once or twice, 56 days apart, Ad26.COV2.S was delivered intramuscularly.

The treatment was: around 19 received Ad26.COV2.S at low or high dose, single or two shots; about 5 received placebo; per-sample allocation not given. Vaccine and placebo recipients were sampled on day 63 after the first injection. The CDR3 runs 16 residues. The J segment lost 1 base and the V segment lost 5 bases, leaving 6 bases of the junction unmatched. Germline CDR1 is LNHDA and CDR2 is SQIVND (reference sequence). Produced via immunoSEQ multiplex PCR; TCRdb's table is partial and in-frame only. The sample shows around 400,000 clones, approximately 91% of them seen only once. This sequence joins TRBV19 and TRBJ2-2; 8 bases align to TRBD2. The sample consisted of peripheral blood, taken in a trial of Ad26.COV2.S vaccine versus placebo. The TCR sequence derives from a person aged 18 to 59 who received the Ad26.COV2.S COVID-19 vaccine or a placebo. As DNA, the CDR3 is TGTGCCAGTAGTGCCAATAGCGGGATGAACACCGGGGAGCTGTTTTTT. Translated: CASSANSGMNTGELFF.